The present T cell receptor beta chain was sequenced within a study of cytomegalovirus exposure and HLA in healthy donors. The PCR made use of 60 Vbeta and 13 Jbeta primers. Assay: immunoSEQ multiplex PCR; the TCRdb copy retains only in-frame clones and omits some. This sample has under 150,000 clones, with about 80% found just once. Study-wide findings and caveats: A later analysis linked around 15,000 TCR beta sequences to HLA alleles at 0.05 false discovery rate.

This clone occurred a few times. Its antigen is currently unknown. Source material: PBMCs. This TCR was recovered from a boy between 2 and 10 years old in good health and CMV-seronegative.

The CDR3 sequence: CASSFPRAGGYTF. CDR3 DNA sequence: TGTGCCAGCAGCTTTCCCAGGGCGGGAGGCTACACCTTC. The V gene is TRBV7-9, the J gene TRBJ1-2; D might be TRBD1 (5 bases). V was cut by 3 bases and J by 8 bases, with 13 bases left in between. Germline lookup yields CDR1 SEHNR and CDR2 FQNEAQ (reference sequence). This CDR3 spans 13 amino acids.